This T cell receptor beta chain was sequenced during a study of T cell responses to AZD1222 COVID-19 vaccine (dated by TCRdb to the early 2020s). With regard to the full study: TCR sequencing covered roughly 230 trial participants: 207 given two doses of AZD1222 and about 26 given two doses of MenACWY control vaccine. Enrollment into the trials was organized by age into subgroups of 18-55, 56-69 and 70-plus years, and those subgroups contained approximately 150, 30 and 60 TCR-sequenced participants, respectively. Paper-wide results and their limitations: No day 14 peak-response samples were available, so repertoires were characterized only after the peak T cell response. After two AZD1222 doses, spike-specific TCR breadth and depth were significantly higher than at day 0 and than in MenACWY recipients. The 56-69-year group was small, and its depth increase did not reach significance, likely because of low power. Only six AZD1222 recipients were SARS-CoV-2 seropositive at baseline, limiting conclusions about previously exposed vaccinees. Epitopes outside the regions mutated in the B.1.351 and B.1.1.7 variants were reportedly recognized by nearly half of the unique spike-specific TCRs. Participants were mostly white British and included more females than males, and it was suggested by the authors that clonal diversity may have been underestimated. The whole spike protein was spanned by vaccine-associated CD4 TCRs, and dominant responses were seen in regions 160-218 and 743-854.

As to this clone: Its antigen remains unidentified. No base-level quality is on record; no much larger clone is a single base apart. This same CDR3 is encoded by further DNA sequences in the sample.

In the paper's terms, the time point label means: about 28 days (+/-7) after the second vaccine dose. Because spike-specific TCR depth and breadth did not differ between the two schedules, AZD1222 recipients who got a second dose at roughly 4 weeks were pooled with those who got a second dose at roughly 12 weeks. The vaccinee samples were drawn from two UK trials, COV001 and COV002, one of which was a single-blind randomized controlled phase 2/3 trial testing AZD1222 (ChAdOx1 nCoV-19) in healthy adults. For TCRbeta chain sequencing, PBMC samples were collected from trial participants at day 0 and at day 28 after the second dose. V lost 6 bases and J lost 8 bases; the stretch between them is 10 bases long. The CDR3 starts with the cysteine, ends with the phenylalanine, and has 11 residues. CDR3 DNA is the only sequence kept; it has 33 bases, read in frame from the first base. Reading the germline V gene gives CDR1 SNHLY and CDR2 FYNNEI.

The CDR3 regions of human TCRbeta chains were analyzed by immunosequencing. The original methods were these. Repertoire TCRs were checked for matches against a reference library of SARS-CoV-2-specific TCRs that had been generated using the MIRA antigen-specificity platform. Breadth was defined as the fraction of unique TCRs that were SARS-CoV-2-associated. Depth was defined as the fraction of total T cells that were SARS-CoV-2-associated. Each spike-specific TCR was assigned to its reactive spike region and to a CD4 or CD8 class using the MIRA data. Log10-transformed breadth and depth values were compared by one-way ANOVA with Sidak's multiple comparisons tests. This is the immuneACCESS table as TCRdb keeps it, with only in-frame sequences that have V and J called. A part of the clones is gone; compared with another copy, unresolved V genes explain less than half, and the rest is unexplained. V, J and clone size were drawn from that table, and D and trimming were deduced from the DNA. The sample profile shows 70,000 to 90,000 clones; around 86% of them were found once. The ten largest clones capture around 20% of the sample.

This chain is built from TRBV2 and TRBJ1-1; the D gene cannot be resolved reliably. This clonotype originated in an adult who received the AZD1222 COVID-19 vaccine. The sequencing here drew on peripheral blood, taken 28 days after the second AZD1222 dose. The sequenced DNA: TGTGCCAGCAGCCTAGCTACGGAAGCTTTCTTT. Translated, this is CASSLATEAFF.